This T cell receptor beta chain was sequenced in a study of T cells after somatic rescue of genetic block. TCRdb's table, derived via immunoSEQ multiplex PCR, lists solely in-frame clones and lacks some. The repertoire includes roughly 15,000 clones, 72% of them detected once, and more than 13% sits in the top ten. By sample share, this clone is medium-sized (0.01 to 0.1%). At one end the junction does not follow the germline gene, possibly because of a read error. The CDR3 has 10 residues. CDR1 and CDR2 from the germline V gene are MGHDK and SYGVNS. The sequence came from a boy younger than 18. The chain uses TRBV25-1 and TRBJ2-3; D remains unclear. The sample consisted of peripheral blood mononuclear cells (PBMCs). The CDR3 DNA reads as TGTGCCAGCAGTGAATCCACAGTCTTTTTT. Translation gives CASSESTVFF.